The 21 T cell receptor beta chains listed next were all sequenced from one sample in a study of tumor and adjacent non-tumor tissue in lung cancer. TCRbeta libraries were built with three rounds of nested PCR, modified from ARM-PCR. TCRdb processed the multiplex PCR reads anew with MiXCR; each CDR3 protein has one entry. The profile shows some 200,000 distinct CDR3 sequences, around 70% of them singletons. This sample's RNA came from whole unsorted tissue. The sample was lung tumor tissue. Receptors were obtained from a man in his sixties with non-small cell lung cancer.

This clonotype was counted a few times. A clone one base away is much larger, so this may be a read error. The CDR3 region has the DNA TGTGCCAGCAGTCCCAGTATTCAAAGGGGTAACTATGGCTACACCTTC. Protein sequence: CASSPSIQRGNYGYTF. This chain joins TRBV6-5 and TRBJ1-2; D is possibly TRBD1 (5 bases). There are 16 residues in the CDR3. The V gene's germline CDR1 is MNHEY and CDR2 SVGAGI. V gave up 5 bases and J gave up 1 base, with 17 bases separating them.

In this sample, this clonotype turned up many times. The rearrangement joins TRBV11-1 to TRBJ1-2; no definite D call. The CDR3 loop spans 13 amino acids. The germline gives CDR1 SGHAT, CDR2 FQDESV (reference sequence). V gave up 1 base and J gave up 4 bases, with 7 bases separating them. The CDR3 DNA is TGTGCCAGCAGCTTAGGACACAGCTATGGCTACACCTTC. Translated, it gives CASSLGHSYGYTF.

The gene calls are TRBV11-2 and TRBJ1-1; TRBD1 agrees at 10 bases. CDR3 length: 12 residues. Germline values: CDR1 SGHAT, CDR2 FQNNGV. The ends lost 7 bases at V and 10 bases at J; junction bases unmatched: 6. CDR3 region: CASNGDRGTAFF. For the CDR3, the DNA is TGTGCCAGCAACGGGGACAGGGGCACAGCTTTCTTT.

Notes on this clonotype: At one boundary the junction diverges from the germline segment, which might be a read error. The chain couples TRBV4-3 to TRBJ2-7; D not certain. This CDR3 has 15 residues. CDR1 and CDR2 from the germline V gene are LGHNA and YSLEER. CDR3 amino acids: CDSNQEGSSSYEQYF. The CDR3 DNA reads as TGCGACAGCAACCAAGAAGGAAGTAGCTCCTACGAGCAGTACTTC.

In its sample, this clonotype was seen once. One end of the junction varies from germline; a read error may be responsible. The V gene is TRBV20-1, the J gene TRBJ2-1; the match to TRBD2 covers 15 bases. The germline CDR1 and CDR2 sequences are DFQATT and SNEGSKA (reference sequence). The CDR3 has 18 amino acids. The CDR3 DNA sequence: TGCGGTGCTAGAGGGACTAGCGGGGGGATACCGATCTACAATGAGCAGTTCTTC. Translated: CGARGTSGGIPIYNEQFF.

CDR3 nucleotides: TGTGCCAGCAGCCGGACCCCACGAGGTGGTGAAAAACTGTTTTTT. The encoded protein is CASSRTPRGGEKLFF. The V call is TRBV6-6, the J call TRBJ1-4; D is ambiguous. Trimming pared 6 bases from V and 7 bases from J, leaving 18 bases between. Germline CDR1 is MNHNY and CDR2 is SVGAGI (reference sequence). The CDR3 length is 15 residues.

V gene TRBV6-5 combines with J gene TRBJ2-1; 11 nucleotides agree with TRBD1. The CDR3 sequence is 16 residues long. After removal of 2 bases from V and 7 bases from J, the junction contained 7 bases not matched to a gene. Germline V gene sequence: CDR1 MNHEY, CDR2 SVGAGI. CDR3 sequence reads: CASSYGVGQGVNEQFF. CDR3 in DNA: TGTGCCAGCAGTTACGGGGTGGGACAGGGGGTTAATGAGCAGTTCTTC.

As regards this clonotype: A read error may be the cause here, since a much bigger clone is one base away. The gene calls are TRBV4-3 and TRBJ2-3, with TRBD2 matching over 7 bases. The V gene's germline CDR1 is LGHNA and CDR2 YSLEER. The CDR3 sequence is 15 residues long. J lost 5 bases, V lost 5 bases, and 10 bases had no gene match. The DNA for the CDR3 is TGCGCCAGCAGCTGGGTAGCGGGCTCCAAAGATACGCAGTATTTT. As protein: CASSWVAGSKDTQYF.

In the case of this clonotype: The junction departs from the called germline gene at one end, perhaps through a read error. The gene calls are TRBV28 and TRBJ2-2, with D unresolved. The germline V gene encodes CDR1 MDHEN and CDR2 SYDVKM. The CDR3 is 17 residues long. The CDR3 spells CAGRPVGWASNTGELFF. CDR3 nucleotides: TGTGCCGGCAGGCCGGTGGGGTGGGCTTCGAACACCGGGGAGCTGTTTTTT.

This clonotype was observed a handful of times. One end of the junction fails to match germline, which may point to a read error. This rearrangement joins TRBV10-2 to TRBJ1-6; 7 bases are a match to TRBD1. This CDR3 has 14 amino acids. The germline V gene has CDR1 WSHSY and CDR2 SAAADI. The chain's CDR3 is CASNPGGSNSPLHF. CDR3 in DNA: TGCGCCAGCAATCCAGGGGGAAGTAATTCACCCCTCCATTTT.

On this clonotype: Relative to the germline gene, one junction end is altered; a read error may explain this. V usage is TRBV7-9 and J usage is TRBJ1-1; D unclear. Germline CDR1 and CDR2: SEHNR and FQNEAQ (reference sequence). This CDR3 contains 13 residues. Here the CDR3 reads CASRLMGYTEAFF. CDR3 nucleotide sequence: TGTGCCAGCAGGTTAATGGGGTACACTGAAGCTTTCTTC.

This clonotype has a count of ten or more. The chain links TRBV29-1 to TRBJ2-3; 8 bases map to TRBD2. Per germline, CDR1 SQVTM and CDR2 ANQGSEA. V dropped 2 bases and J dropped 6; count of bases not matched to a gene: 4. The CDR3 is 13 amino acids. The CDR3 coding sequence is TGCAGCGTTGAAAGCGGGAGCAGGGATACGCAGTATTTT. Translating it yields CSVESGSRDTQYF.

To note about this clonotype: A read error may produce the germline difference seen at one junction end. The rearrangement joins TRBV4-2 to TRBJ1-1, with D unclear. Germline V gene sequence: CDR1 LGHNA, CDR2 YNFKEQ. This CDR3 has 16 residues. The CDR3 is CASSQVQRSRNIEAFF. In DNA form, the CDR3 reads TGTGCCAGTAGCCAAGTTCAGAGATCTAGAAACATTGAAGCTTTCTTT.

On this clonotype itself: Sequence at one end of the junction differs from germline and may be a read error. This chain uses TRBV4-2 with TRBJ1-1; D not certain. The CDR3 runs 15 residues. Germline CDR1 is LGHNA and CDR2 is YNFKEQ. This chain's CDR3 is CASSQGGQRDTETFF. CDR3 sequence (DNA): TGTGCCAGCAGCCAAGGTGGGCAGAGGGATACTGAAACTTTCTTT.

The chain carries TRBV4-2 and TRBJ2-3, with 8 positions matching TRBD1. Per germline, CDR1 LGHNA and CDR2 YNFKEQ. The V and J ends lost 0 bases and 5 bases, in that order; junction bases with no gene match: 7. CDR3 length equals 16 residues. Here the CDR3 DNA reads TGTGCCAGCAGCCAAGATCGGGCAGGGGGCATAGATACGCAGTATTTT. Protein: CASSQDRAGGIDTQYF.

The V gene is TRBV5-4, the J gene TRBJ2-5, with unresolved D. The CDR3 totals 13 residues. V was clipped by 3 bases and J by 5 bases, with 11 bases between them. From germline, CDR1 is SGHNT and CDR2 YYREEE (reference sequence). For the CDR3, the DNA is TGTGCCAGCAGCTCGCCTACTCAGGAGACCCAGTACTTC. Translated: CASSSPTQETQYF.

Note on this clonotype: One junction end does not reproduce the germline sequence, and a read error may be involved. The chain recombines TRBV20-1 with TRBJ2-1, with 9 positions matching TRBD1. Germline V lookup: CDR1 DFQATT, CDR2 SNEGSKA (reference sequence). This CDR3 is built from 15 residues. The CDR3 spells CSALSGTGYYNKQFF. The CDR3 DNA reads TGCAGTGCTTTATCCGGGACAGGGTATTACAATAAGCAGTTCTTC.

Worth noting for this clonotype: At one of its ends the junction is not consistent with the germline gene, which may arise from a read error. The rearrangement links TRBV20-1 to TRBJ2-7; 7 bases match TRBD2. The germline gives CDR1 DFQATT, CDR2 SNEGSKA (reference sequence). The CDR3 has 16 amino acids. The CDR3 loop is CSAREAGRVVSYEQYF. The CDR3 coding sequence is TGCAGCGCTAGAGAGGCGGGGAGGGTGGTTAGCTACGAGCAGTACTTC.

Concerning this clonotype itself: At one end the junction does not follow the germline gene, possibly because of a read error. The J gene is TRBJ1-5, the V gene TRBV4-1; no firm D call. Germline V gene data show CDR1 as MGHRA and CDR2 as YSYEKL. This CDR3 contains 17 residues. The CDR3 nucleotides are TGCGCCAGCAGCCAAGACCCCAGCGGGTTTCCGTTCCAGCCCCAACATTTT. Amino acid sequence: CASSQDPSGFPFQPQHF.

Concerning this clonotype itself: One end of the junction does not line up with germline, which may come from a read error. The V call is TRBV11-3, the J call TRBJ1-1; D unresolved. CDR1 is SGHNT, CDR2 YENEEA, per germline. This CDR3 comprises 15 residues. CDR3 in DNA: TGTGCCGGCAGCTTAGGCTCCGAGGGAAACACTGAAGCTTTCTTT. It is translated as CAGSLGSEGNTEAFF.

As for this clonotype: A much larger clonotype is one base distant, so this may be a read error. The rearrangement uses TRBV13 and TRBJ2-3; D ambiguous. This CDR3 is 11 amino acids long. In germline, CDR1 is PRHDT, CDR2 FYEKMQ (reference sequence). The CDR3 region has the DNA TGTGCCAGAAGCTTTGGGCATACGCAGTATTTT. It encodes CARSFGHTQYF.